What follows describes a single T cell receptor (beta chain). Its antigen is unidentified. The trim removed 3 bases at V and 4 bases at J, leaving 3 bases unmatched. The V gene's germline CDR1 is SGHAT and CDR2 FQNNGV. The CDR3 is 14 amino acids. These data originate in a study of cytomegalovirus exposure and HLA in healthy donors. The PCR used 60 Vbeta and 13 Jbeta primers. Profiling relied on immunoSEQ multiplex PCR, and the TCRdb table lists in-frame clones only, not all of them. The sample holds under 65,000 clones; approximately 86% are singletons and the top ten take approximately 3%. Notes on the study in general: A later analysis found TCR association rates differed by HLA locus, highest for DRB1 and lowest for HLA-C. Accurate prediction of HLA-A and HLA-B alleles (for most subjects) was reportedly achieved from TCR beta sequences. Immune exposure data for these donors was limited to CMV serostatus.

The V call is TRBV11-2, the J call TRBJ1-2; 9 bases line up with TRBD1. This clonotype was obtained from a woman aged 18 to 35 in good health and CMV-seronegative. The sample consisted of PBMCs. The CDR3 here is CASSFPTGGYGYTF. The CDR3 DNA reads as TGTGCCAGCAGCTTCCCGACAGGGGGCTATGGCTACACCTTC.